The 13 T cell receptor beta chains listed next were all sequenced from one sample in a study of blood T cell repertoires in COVID-19. Sequencing used immunoSEQ multiplex PCR; TCRdb keeps in-frame clones, though not all of them. Counted here are 25,000 to 30,000 clones, around 92% occurring once; the ten biggest clones make up around 0.83%. The sample comprised peripheral blood. The receptors were sampled from a woman in her seventies with COVID-19, enrolled during active disease.

The table lists this clone with a count of one. The V gene is TRBV19, the J gene TRBJ1-4, with D maybe TRBD1 (5 bases). Germline loops: CDR1 LNHDA, CDR2 SQIVND (reference sequence). The CDR3 loop spans 14 amino acids. Trimming cost V 5 bases and J 10 bases, with 17 bases left between them. As DNA, the CDR3 is TGTGCCAGTAGTCTGGGGGGGGGTCGTGGAAAACTGTTTTTT. Amino acid sequence: CASSLGGGRGKLFF.

V gene TRBV28 combines with J gene TRBJ2-1; TRBD2 matches 12 bases. The CDR3 contains 16 residues. The germline CDR1 and CDR2 sequences are MDHEN and SYDVKM. Germline trimming cut 4 bases from V and 5 bases from J; bases unmatched to any gene: 6. The CDR3, as DNA: TGTGCCAGCAGTTGGACTAGCGGGATTCGAAACAATGAGCAGTTCTTC. Translation: CASSWTSGIRNNEQFF.

The gene calls are TRBV7-3 and TRBJ2-3, with D maybe TRBD2 (5 bases). Germline loops: CDR1 SGHTA, CDR2 FQGTGA. CDR3 size: 13 residues. V lost 6 bases, J lost 1 base, and 8 bases lay in between. For the CDR3, the DNA is TGTGCCAGCAGGGGAGCAGGCACAGATACGCAGTATTTT. This codes for CASRGAGTDTQYF.

The CDR3 loop is CASSFTFTSGRWNEQFF. The CDR3 DNA reads as TGTGCCAGCAGTTTTACTTTCACTAGCGGGAGGTGGAATGAGCAGTTCTTC. The chain combines TRBV27 with TRBJ2-1, with 12 nucleotides matching TRBD2. Germline V gene data show CDR1 as MNHEY and CDR2 as SMNVEV (reference sequence). The CDR3 contains 17 residues. After removal of 3 bases from V and 7 bases from J, the junction contained 10 bases not matched to a gene.

V and J are TRBV25-1 and TRBJ2-1, with 7 nucleotides matching TRBD2. Germline CDR1 and CDR2: MGHDK and SYGVNS. The CDR3 runs 16 residues. The trim removed 4 bases at V and 8 bases at J, leaving 14 bases unmatched. The CDR3 here is CASSASGSGAADEQFF. CDR3 bases: TGTGCCAGCAGTGCCTCGGGGAGCGGGGCCGCGGATGAGCAGTTCTTC.

This clone has a single count. This chain links TRBV27 with TRBJ2-7, with 13 positions matching TRBD2. The V gene end was trimmed by 6 bases and the J gene end by 6 bases; junction bases not matched to a gene: 2. The CDR3 covers 13 residues. The germline V gene encodes CDR1 MNHEY and CDR2 SMNVEV (reference sequence). The CDR3 DNA reads TGTGCCAGCAGCCGACTAGCGGGAGGCGAGCAGTACTTC. The encoded protein is CASSRLAGGEQYF.

This clone was seen a single time. V and J are TRBV28 and TRBJ2-7, with TRBD1 matching 8 bases. The V and J ends lost 6 bases and 2 bases, in that order; junction bases with no gene match: 6. The CDR3 is made up of 14 amino acids. Germline assignment: CDR1 MDHEN and CDR2 SYDVKM. The CDR3 nucleotides read TGTGCCAGCAGACCAGGGGGCAGCCCCTACGAGCAGTACTTC. The encoded protein is CASRPGGSPYEQYF.

The genes are TRBV29-1 and TRBJ2-3; 7 bases line up with TRBD1. This CDR3 comprises 14 residues. After removal of 5 bases from V and 2 bases from J, the junction contained 7 bases not matched to a gene. Germline CDR1 reads SQVTM; CDR2 reads ANQGSEA. CDR3 sequence reads: CSVNTGAVTDTQYF. CDR3 nucleotides: TGCAGCGTTAACACAGGGGCTGTCACAGATACGCAGTATTTT.

This rearrangement joins TRBV11-2 to TRBJ2-7; no clear D gene. The CDR3 sequence is 11 residues long. With 2 bases removed from V and 7 bases from J, the gap between germline ends came to 6 bases. Germline-derived CDR1 and CDR2 are SGHAT and FQNNGV. CDR3 protein: CASSLLEEQYF. CDR3 coding DNA: TGTGCCAGCAGCTTACTCGAGGAGCAGTACTTC.

Here the CDR3 DNA reads TGTGCCAGTAATAGCGGGAGCCGGAACACCGGGGAGCTGTTTTTT. It specifies CASNSGSRNTGELFF. The rearrangement links TRBV19 to TRBJ2-2, with 9 bases that match TRBD2. This CDR3 spans 15 amino acids. The V and J ends lost 7 bases and 1 base, in that order; junction bases with no gene match: 4. Germline-derived CDR1 and CDR2 are LNHDA and SQIVND (reference sequence).

This clone showed up just once. The chain carries TRBV28 and TRBJ1-1; D is possibly TRBD1 (6 bases). Germline V CDR1 and CDR2: MDHEN, SYDVKM. The CDR3 consists of 13 residues. Trimming pared 6 bases from V and 1 base from J, leaving 9 bases between. CDR3 DNA: TGTGCCAGCAGCGAAGGGGGGAACACTGAAGCTTTCTTT. Translated: CASSEGGNTEAFF. The whole variable domain, remainder taken from reference TRBV28 and TRBJ1-1, is DVKVTQSSRYLVKRTGEKVFLECVQDMDHENMFWYRQDPGLGLRLIYFSYDVKMKEKGDIPEGYSVSREKKERFSLILESASTNQTSMYLCASSEGGNTEAFFGQGTRLTVV.

This chain uses TRBV7-9 with TRBJ2-5; 9 bases line up with TRBD2. J lost 4 bases, V lost 5 bases, and 17 bases had no gene match. Germline CDR1 and CDR2: SEHNR and FQNEAQ (reference sequence). The CDR3 totals 18 residues. The CDR3 loop is CASSNPTGREGIVETQYF. The CDR3 DNA reads as TGTGCCAGCAGCAACCCCACGGGGCGGGAGGGTATCGTAGAGACCCAGTACTTC.

The table lists this clone with a count of one. This chain connects TRBV2 to TRBJ1-4; D remains unclear. Germline loops: CDR1 SNHLY, CDR2 FYNNEI. The V and J ends lost 0 bases and 8 bases respectively, with 10 bases between them. This CDR3 is built from 14 residues. The CDR3 DNA reads as TGTGCCAGCAGTGAAGCCCCCCAGGCAGAAAAACTGTTTTTT. Translating it yields CASSEAPQAEKLFF.